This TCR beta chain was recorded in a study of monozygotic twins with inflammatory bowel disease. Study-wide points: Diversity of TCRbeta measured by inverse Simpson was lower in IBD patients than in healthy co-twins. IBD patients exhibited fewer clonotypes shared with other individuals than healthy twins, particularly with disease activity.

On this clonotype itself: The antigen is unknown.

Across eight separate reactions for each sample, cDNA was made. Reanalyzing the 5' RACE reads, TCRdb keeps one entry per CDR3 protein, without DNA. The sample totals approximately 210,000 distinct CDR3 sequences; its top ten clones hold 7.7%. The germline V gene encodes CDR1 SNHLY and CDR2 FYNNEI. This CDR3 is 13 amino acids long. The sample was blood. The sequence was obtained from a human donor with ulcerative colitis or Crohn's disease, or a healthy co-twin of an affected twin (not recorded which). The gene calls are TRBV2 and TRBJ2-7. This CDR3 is CASSRGGASEQYF.